The 10 T cell receptor beta chains given below trace back to one sample, sequenced in a study of identical twins. TCRdb itself ran the 5' RACE reads through MiXCR, one entry per CDR3 protein. The sample records a few hundred thousand distinct CDR3 sequences, about 9% being singletons. The same specimen was also included in a second study, on yellow fever vaccine responses in identical twins.

Material for sequencing was CD8+ T cells sorted from blood. These TCRs come from a woman aged 18-29 years in good health.

This clonotype showed up just a few times. V is TRBV4-3 and J is TRBJ2-7; D is possibly TRBD1 (6 bases). CDR3 length equals 16 residues. The V gene's germline CDR1 is LGHNA and CDR2 YSLEER. V shed 0 bases and J shed 3 bases, with 15 bases lying between them. CDR3 DNA: TGCGCCAGCAGCCAAGAGGTGCCAGGGGAAGGCTACGAGCAGTACTTC. Amino acids: CASSQEVPGEGYEQYF.

The chain links TRBV27 to TRBJ2-5; D remains ambiguous. The CDR3 covers 15 residues. The germline gives CDR1 MNHEY, CDR2 SMNVEV (reference sequence). V lost 4 bases and J lost 2, with 14 bases in between. The CDR3 sequence is CASSYKSTEQETQYF. CDR3 nucleotide sequence: TGTGCCAGCAGTTATAAATCAACAGAGCAAGAGACCCAGTACTTC.

This clonotype was seen more than once but under ten times. In nucleotides, the CDR3 is TGTGCCAGCAGGCGACAGGGTAGGAGCAATCAGCCCCAGCATTTT. It specifies CASRRQGRSNQPQHF. The chain uses TRBV28 and TRBJ1-5, with 7 positions matching TRBD1. Trimming removed 6 bases from V and 1 base from J; junction bases left unmatched: 6. Germline loops: CDR1 MDHEN, CDR2 SYDVKM. This CDR3 is built from 15 residues.

In this sample, this clonotype turned up many times. This chain connects TRBV7-8 to TRBJ2-1; TRBD2 is a possible D gene (5 bases). The CDR3 consists of 16 residues. Between the trimmed V and J ends, which lost 1 base and 0 bases, there was a span of 10 bases. In germline, CDR1 is SGHVS, CDR2 FQNEAQ. The CDR3 loop reads CASSLEAGSSYNEQFF. The CDR3 DNA sequence: TGTGCCAGCAGCTTAGAGGCGGGTAGCTCCTACAATGAGCAGTTCTTC.

The chain has TRBV15 and TRBJ2-7, with 10 bases matching TRBD1. CDR1 and CDR2 from the germline V gene are LNHNV and YYDKDF (reference sequence). J lost 5 bases, V lost 3 bases, and 4 bases had no gene match. The CDR3 totals 14 residues. As DNA, the CDR3 is TGTGCCACCAGCAGCCGGGACAGGGGACACGAGCAGTACTTC. Translation: CATSSRDRGHEQYF.

This clonotype has only a few counts. The chain employs TRBV12-3 or TRBV12-4 and TRBJ1-2; D ambiguous. This CDR3 contains 12 residues. Deletions cut 7 bases from V and 4 bases from J, with 10 bases between. CDR3 loop: CASTSGSYGYTF. In nucleotides, the CDR3 is TGTGCCAGCACTTCCGGGAGCTATGGCTACACCTTC.

This chain links TRBV20-1 with TRBJ2-5; tentative D call: TRBD1 (6 bases). Germline CDR1 reads DFQATT; CDR2 reads SNEGSKA (reference sequence). The CDR3 has 13 residues. Trimming shortened V by 2 bases and J by 4 bases, and 11 bases separated the two germline ends. Here the CDR3 DNA reads TGCAGTGCTAGAAGCTGGGGGCTAGAGACCCAGTACTTC. It translates to CSARSWGLETQYF.

This clonotype occurred many times. The V and J genes are TRBV6-4 and TRBJ2-3; 8 positions match TRBD2. V was clipped by 3 bases and J by 2 bases; unmatched bases: 4. CDR1 MRHNA and CDR2 SNTAGT come from the germline V gene. The CDR3 consists of 15 residues. The chain's CDR3 is CASSDTGGSTDTQYF. The CDR3 DNA sequence: TGTGCCAGCAGTGATACGGGGGGGTCCACAGATACGCAGTATTTT.

This clonotype was seen repeatedly, ten times or more. The chain recombines TRBV6-2 or TRBV6-3 with TRBJ2-7; D might be TRBD1 (5 bases). The CDR3 contains 13 residues. Germline assignment: CDR1 MNHEY and CDR2 SVGEGT. V was clipped by 2 bases and J by 6 bases, with 11 bases between them. CDR3 bases: TGTGCCAGCAGTTACGTCGTGACAGCCGAGCAGTACTTC. The encoded protein is CASSYVVTAEQYF.

The J gene is TRBJ2-3, the V gene TRBV27; D is unresolved. The CDR3 length is 14 residues. CDR1 is MNHEY and CDR2 is SMNVEV in the germline V gene (reference sequence). Between the trimmed V and J ends, which lost 5 bases and 0 bases, there was a span of 9 bases. Written as DNA, the CDR3 is TGTGCCAGCAGTGCGGAAGTAAGCACAGATACGCAGTATTTT. Its protein product is CASSAEVSTDTQYF.